The sequence of this T cell receptor beta chain was determined in a study of blood T cell repertoires in COVID-19. As for the study in general: Whether acute or convalescent, the COVID-19 samples came from the United States, Italy and Spain.

After removal of 9 bases from V and 5 bases from J, the junction contained 4 bases not matched to a gene. The CDR3 sequence is 13 residues long. The germline V gene encodes CDR1 MDHEN and CDR2 SYDVKM. Original data processing: Amplification from reference gene primers served as the basis for estimated nucleated cell counts. Assay used: immunoSEQ multiplex PCR; TCRdb lists only in-frame clones, some missing. Clonal size and the V and J genes are those of that table, whereas D and trimming came from the DNA. Here the sample spans about 38,000 clones, roughly 74% being singletons. Patients in Seattle were enrolled during active infection, then followed longitudinally.

V usage is TRBV28 and J usage is TRBJ2-2; TRBD1 matches at 9 bases. The sequencing sample was made of peripheral blood. This TCR was recovered from a man aged 65 to 79 with COVID-19, enrolled during active disease. CDR3 coding DNA: TGTGCCAGTTACAGGGGGCCGACCGGGGAGCTGTTTTTT. Translating gives CASYRGPTGELFF.